These 5 T cell receptor beta chains originate from one sample sequenced in a study of blood T cell repertoires in COVID-19. Sequenced by immunoSEQ multiplex PCR; TCRdb stores in-frame clones only, minus some. The sample holds 150,000 to 200,000 clones, approximately 85% seen once. What was sequenced was peripheral blood. The receptors originated from a man aged 40-50 years with acute or convalescent COVID-19.

This rearrangement joins TRBV6-5 to TRBJ1-2; 9 bases agree with TRBD1. CDR3 length equals 14 residues. The germline CDR1 and CDR2 sequences are MNHEY and SVGAGI. Trimming took 2 bases from V and 7 from J; bases not matched to a gene: 5. The CDR3 reads CASSYDRDRVGYTF. CDR3 DNA sequence: TGTGCCAGCAGTTACGACCGGGACAGGGTTGGCTACACCTTC.

This chain links TRBV6-4 with TRBJ1-2; a possible D gene is TRBD1 (5 bases). CDR1 is MRHNA, CDR2 SNTAGT, per germline. The CDR3 totals 16 residues. Deletions cut 0 bases from V and 7 bases from J, with 18 bases between. The CDR3 DNA reads as TGTGCCAGCAGTGACTCGAAAAGGGGAAGGACGGGTGGCTACACCTTC. Encoded protein: CASSDSKRGRTGGYTF.

V gene TRBV3-1 (or the pseudogene TRBV3-2) combines with J gene TRBJ1-2; no clear D gene. This CDR3 comprises 17 residues. Trimming pared 5 bases from V and 0 bases from J, leaving 19 bases between. Germline CDR1 reads LGHDT; CDR2 reads YNNKEL (reference sequence). This CDR3 is CASSNRPTLRANYGYTF. The CDR3 region has the DNA TGTGCCAGCAGCAATCGACCAACTTTGAGGGCTAACTATGGCTACACCTTC.

The chain couples TRBV7-9 to TRBJ1-2; no firm D call. Germline CDR1 SEHNR, CDR2 FQNEAQ (reference sequence). Trimming pared 3 bases from V and 4 bases from J, leaving 12 bases between. This CDR3 spans 14 amino acids. The CDR3 DNA sequence: TGTGCCAGCAGCTTCCCAACGGAGGTCTATGGCTACACCTTC. It codes for CASSFPTEVYGYTF.

The gene calls are TRBV2 and TRBJ2-1; 8 bases are shared with TRBD2. CDR3 length: 14 residues. In germline, CDR1 is SNHLY, CDR2 FYNNEI. After removal of 7 bases from V and 6 bases from J, the junction contained 8 bases not matched to a gene. The CDR3 coding sequence is TGTGCCAGCATGAACGGGGGGGCAAGCAATGAGCAGTTCTTC. It specifies CASMNGGASNEQFF.